A selection of T cell receptor beta chains follows, all from one sample in a study of T cell changes during pregnancy in multiple sclerosis. The repertoire was sequenced with immunoSEQ multiplex PCR; TCRdb's copy has only in-frame clones and lacks some. In the table there are 40,000 to 45,000 clones, approximately 90% of which are singletons. Sequencing used CD4+ T cells from peripheral blood mononuclear cells, obtained before pregnancy. The receptors shown here come from a female donor with multiple sclerosis, enrolled in a pregnancy study. Each CDR3 is given with its conserved first and last residue. The order of the fields is J gene, clone size, CDR3 length, D gene, V gene, CDR3 DNA, CDR3 protein. D genes are given only for firm matches. Expanded clones are given a class, and other clones once, few, many or no size at all.

J: TRBJ2-5; size: .; length: 16; D: TRBD2; V: TRBV19; DNA: TGTGCCAGTAGTCCGGGACTAGCGGGGGGAATGGAGACCCAGTACTTC; CDR3: CASSPGLAGGMETQYF
J: TRBJ2-5; size: .; length: 13; D: .; V: TRBV7-3; DNA: TGTGCCAGCTCTGCAGGGGATATAGAGACCCAGTACTTC; CDR3: CASSAGDIETQYF
J: TRBJ2-5; size: .; length: 13; D: .; V: TRBV7-3; DNA: TGTGCCAGCAGCCGCAATTCGGGGGAGACCCAGTACTTC; CDR3: CASSRNSGETQYF
J: TRBJ2-5; size: .; length: 13; D: .; V: TRBV30; DNA: TGTGCCTGGAGTGTGCGGAGCCAAGAGACCCAGTACTTC; CDR3: CAWSVRSQETQYF
J: TRBJ1-5; size: .; length: 16; D: TRBD1; V: TRBV28; DNA: TGTGCCAGCAGTTTAATGGACAGGGGTTTTGGGCAGCCCCAGCATTTT; CDR3: CASSLMDRGFGQPQHF
J: TRBJ2-3; size: .; length: 13; D: TRBD2; V: TRBV10-3; DNA: TGTGCCATCAAGCGGGGGGGCACAGATACGCAGTATTTT; CDR3: CAIKRGGTDTQYF
J: TRBJ2-7; size: .; length: 16; D: TRBD2; V: TRBV10-3; DNA: TGTGCCATCAGTGAGGTCCCGGGACTAGTAGTGGGCGAGCAGTACTTC; CDR3: CAISEVPGLVVGEQYF
J: TRBJ2-2; size: .; length: 14; D: .; V: TRBV29-1; DNA: TGCAGCGAAGGGCGGGTGGGTGGCCTCGGGGAGCTGTTTTTT; CDR3: CSEGRVGGLGELFF
J: TRBJ2-7; size: .; length: 15; D: .; V: TRBV6-5; DNA: TGTGCCAGCAGTTACCGGACAGGGAGGGTCTACGAGCAGTACTTC; CDR3: CASSYRTGRVYEQYF
J: TRBJ1-1; size: .; length: 14; D: .; V: TRBV18; DNA: TGTGCCAGCTCACCCCGGGACTCCTACACTGAAGCTTTCTTT; CDR3: CASSPRDSYTEAFF
J: TRBJ2-1; size: .; length: 20; D: TRBD2; V: TRBV27; DNA: TGTGCCAGCAGTCTCAACAGCGGGACTAGCGGGGGAATTCAATACAATGAGCAGTTCTTC; CDR3: CASSLNSGTSGGIQYNEQFF
J: TRBJ2-5; size: .; length: 12; D: TRBD2; V: TRBV7-2; DNA: TGTGCCAGCAAGCGGGGGGCAGAGACCCAGTACTTC; CDR3: CASKRGAETQYF
J: TRBJ2-1; size: .; length: 16; D: TRBD2; V: TRBV7-2; DNA: TGTGCCAGCAGCTTAGAGTTTAGCGGGAGAAGGAATGAGCAGTTCTTC; CDR3: CASSLEFSGRRNEQFF
J: TRBJ2-3; size: .; length: 14; D: .; V: TRBV6-1; DNA: TGTGCCAGCAGTCACAGACAGGACACAGATACGCAGTATTTT; CDR3: CASSHRQDTDTQYF
J: TRBJ2-1; size: once; length: 15; D: TRBD2; V: TRBV5-1; DNA: TGCGCCAGCAGACCAGGACTAGCGGAATACAATGAGCAGTTCTTC; CDR3: CASRPGLAEYNEQFF
J: TRBJ1-1; size: .; length: 14; D: TRBD1; V: TRBV10-3; DNA: TGTGCCATCAGTGAGGGACAGGGGAACACTGAAGCTTTCTTT; CDR3: CAISEGQGNTEAFF
J: TRBJ2-5; size: .; length: 15; D: TRBD2; V: TRBV5-1; DNA: TGCGCCAGCAGCTTTGCGGCTAGCGGGAGTGAGACCCAGTACTTC; CDR3: CASSFAASGSETQYF
J: TRBJ2-3; size: .; length: 15; D: TRBD2; V: TRBV4-2; DNA: TGTGCCAGCAAGGGGACCAGCGGGGACACAGATACGCAGTATTTT; CDR3: CASKGTSGDTDTQYF
J: TRBJ2-2; size: .; length: 14; D: TRBD2; V: TRBV6-5; DNA: TGTGCCGCACGGATAGCGGGGGGCACCGGGGAGCTGTTTTTT; CDR3: CAARIAGGTGELFF
J: TRBJ2-1; size: .; length: 16; D: TRBD2; V: TRBV7-8; DNA: TGTGCCAGCAGCTTAGGTCTAGCGGGATTCTACAATGAGCAGTTCTTC; CDR3: CASSLGLAGFYNEQFF
J: TRBJ2-5; size: .; length: 17; D: .; V: TRBV7-2; DNA: TGTGCCAGGCCCCTAGTGGGTTGGGTGACAGGATCGGAGACCCAGTACTTC; CDR3: CARPLVGWVTGSETQYF
J: TRBJ2-1; size: .; length: 14; D: TRBD2; V: TRBV19; DNA: TGTGCCACCATGGGACTAGCGGGAGCCAATGAGCAGTTCTTC; CDR3: CATMGLAGANEQFF
J: TRBJ2-2; size: .; length: 14; D: TRBD1; V: TRBV2; DNA: TGTGCCAGCAGTCGGACAGGCGTAACCGGGGAGCTGTTTTTT; CDR3: CASSRTGVTGELFF
J: TRBJ2-3; size: .; length: 15; D: TRBD2; V: TRBV5-4; DNA: TGTGCCAGCAGCCACGGGACTAGGGTCACAGATACGCAGTATTTT; CDR3: CASSHGTRVTDTQYF
J: TRBJ1-1; size: few; length: 12; D: .; V: TRBV29-1; DNA: TGCAGCGCCTCGGGGGGGTACACTGAAGCTTTCTTT; CDR3: CSASGGYTEAFF
J: TRBJ1-3; size: .; length: 18; D: TRBD1; V: TRBV7-6; DNA: TGTGCCAGCAGCCCGATCGCCCCGACAGGGGGCTCTGGAAACACCATATATTTT; CDR3: CASSPIAPTGGSGNTIYF